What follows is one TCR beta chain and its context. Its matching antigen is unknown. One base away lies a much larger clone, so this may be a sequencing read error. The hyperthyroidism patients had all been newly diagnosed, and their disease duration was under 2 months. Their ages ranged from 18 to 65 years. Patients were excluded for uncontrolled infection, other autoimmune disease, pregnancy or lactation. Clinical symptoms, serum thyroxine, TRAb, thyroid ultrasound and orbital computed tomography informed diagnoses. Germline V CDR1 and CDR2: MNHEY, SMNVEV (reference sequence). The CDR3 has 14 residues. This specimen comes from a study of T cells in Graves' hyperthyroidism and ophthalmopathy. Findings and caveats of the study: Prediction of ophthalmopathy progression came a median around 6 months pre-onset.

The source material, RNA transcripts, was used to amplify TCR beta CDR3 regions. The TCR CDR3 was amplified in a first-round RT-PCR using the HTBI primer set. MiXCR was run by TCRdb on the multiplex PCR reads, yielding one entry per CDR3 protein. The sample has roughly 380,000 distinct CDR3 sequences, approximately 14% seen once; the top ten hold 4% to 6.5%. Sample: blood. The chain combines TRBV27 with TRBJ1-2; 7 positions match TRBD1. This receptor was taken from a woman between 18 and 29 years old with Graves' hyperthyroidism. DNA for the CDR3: TGTGCCAGCAGACAGGCCGGGACAGCCTATGGCTACATCTTC. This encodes CASRQAGTAYGYIF.